This TCR beta chain was captured in a study of read filtering for tumor transcriptome and immune sequencing. On the study more broadly: Per sample, TCR-region reads ranged about 3.5 to 11 million by IR-seq, 85 to 1273 by RNA-seq.

This library used around 400 ng RNA and molecular barcoded adaptors spanning alpha/delta and beta/gamma chains. In TCRdb, the reads were re-called with MiXCR into one record per CDR3 protein. The repertoire consists of 100,000 to 150,000 distinct CDR3 sequences, with 10% to 15% occurring once and the leading ten covering approximately 11%. A few counts support this clonotype. Antigen specificity is unknown. Losses at the gene ends were 4 bases for V and 5 bases for J; bases not matched to a gene: 3. The germline gives CDR1 SGHAT, CDR2 FQNNGV. The CDR3 has 13 amino acids. General study results and limits: RNA-seq captured clonotypes less deeply and reliably than IR-seq.

The TCR sequence derives from a donor aged 40 or over with multiple myeloma. Input material: a population of CD138-negative cells sorted from bone marrow. V usage is TRBV11-2 and J usage is TRBJ2-5; 8 bases line up with TRBD1. CDR3 DNA: TGTGCCAGCAGCTCGGACAGGGTTGAGACCCAGTACTTC. Translating gives CASSSDRVETQYF.